A selection of T cell receptor beta chains follows, all from one sample in a study of blood T cell repertoires in COVID-19. The protocol was immunoSEQ multiplex PCR, while the TCRdb copy is restricted to in-frame clones and leaves out a portion. The sample gives 140,000 to 150,000 clones, 88% of which show up once; approximately 1.2% is in the top ten. Sequencing was performed on PBMCs or T cells enriched from blood (not recorded which). The receptors were sampled from a woman aged 25 to 39 with acute COVID-19. Each CDR3 is given with its conserved first and last residue. A D gene is named only where the DNA matches it firmly. Expanded clones get a size class; other rows say once, few or many, or leave the size out.

J	D	size	V	DNA	CDR3
TRBJ1-2	NA	NA	TRBV18	TGTGCCAGCTCACCACCGGTACAGGCCAACTATGGCTACACCTTC	CASSPPVQANYGYTF
TRBJ2-3	NA	few	TRBV3-1/TRBV3-2	TGTGCCAGCAGCCAAGAAACTACCAGGGGAACAGATACGCAGTATTTT	CASSQETTRGTDTQYF
TRBJ2-1	NA	NA	TRBV5-1	TGCGCCAGCAGCTTGGGGGGACTCTCCTACAATGAGCAGTTCTTC	CASSLGGLSYNEQFF
TRBJ2-7	NA	NA	TRBV19	TGTGCCAGTAGTAAAGGGGATCTCGGGGAGCAGTACTTC	CASSKGDLGEQYF
TRBJ1-2	NA	few	TRBV28	TGTGCCAGCAGTTCTCCAGACAGCCTTTTCTATGGCTACACCTTC	CASSSPDSLFYGYTF
TRBJ2-1	NA	NA	TRBV28	TGTGCCAGCAGTTTATTTACAGGGTCCTACAATGAGCAGTTCTTC	CASSLFTGSYNEQFF
TRBJ2-3	NA	once	TRBV19	TGTGCCAGTAGTAGTCGCGACAGCAGCACAGATACGCAGTATTTT	CASSSRDSSTDTQYF
TRBJ2-1	TRBD1	NA	TRBV28	TGTGCCAGCAGATCCGGGACAGGGTACAATGAGCAGTTCTTC	CASRSGTGYNEQFF
TRBJ1-1	NA	NA	TRBV27	TGTGCCAGCAGTTTAGGGGGGTCCACTGAAGCTTTCTTT	CASSLGGSTEAFF
TRBJ2-2	TRBD1	NA	TRBV27	TGTGCCAGCAGTTTATTAGGGGGGACAGGGCCCACCGGGGAGCTGTTTTTT	CASSLLGGTGPTGELFF
TRBJ2-5	NA	NA	TRBV28	TGTGCCAGCAGGGGGCGCGGAGTGGCAGAGACCCAGTACTTC	CASRGRGVAETQYF
TRBJ2-2	TRBD2	once	TRBV12-3/TRBV12-4	TGTGCCAGCCTGGGGGGGAGCGGGGAGCTGTTTTTT	CASLGGSGELFF
TRBJ1-2	TRBD1	NA	TRBV27	TGTGCCAGCACGTCAAGAGACAGGGGGGAACCCTATGGCTACACCTTC	CASTSRDRGEPYGYTF
TRBJ1-4	NA	once	TRBV7-9	TGTGCCAGCAGCCCCCGTGCAACTAATGAAAAACTGTTTTTT	CASSPRATNEKLFF
TRBJ1-1	TRBD1	NA	TRBV18	TGTGCCAGCTCACCCTGGGACAGGGTCACTGAAGCTTTCTTT	CASSPWDRVTEAFF
TRBJ2-3	TRBD1	NA	TRBV28	TGTGCCAGCAGGTGGACAGGGATGCCCCTGCAGCGGGTAGATACGCAGTATTTT	CASRWTGMPLQRVDTQYF
TRBJ2-7	NA	NA	TRBV28	TGTGCCAGCAGTTCGGGACTGTCCTTGGAGCAGTACTTC	CASSSGLSLEQYF
TRBJ2-7	TRBD2	once	TRBV2	TGTGCCAGCAGTGTTATCGGGAGGGGGTACGAGCAGTACTTC	CASSVIGRGYEQYF
TRBJ2-1	TRBD2	NA	TRBV9	TGTGCCAGCAGCGTAGTCGGGAGGACGTTTGATGAGCAGTTCTTC	CASSVVGRTFDEQFF
TRBJ1-2	TRBD1	NA	TRBV28	TGTGCCAGCAGGACAGGGGGCCGGACCTATGGCTACACCTTC	CASRTGGRTYGYTF
TRBJ1-2	TRBD1	NA	TRBV27	TGTGCCAGCAGTTCGTTGGGACAGGGGGCGGGCTATGGCTACACCTTC	CASSSLGQGAGYGYTF
TRBJ1-2	NA	NA	TRBV5-1	TGCGCCAGCAGCTTGGACAGTAACTATGGCTACACCTTC	CASSLDSNYGYTF
TRBJ2-1	NA	NA	TRBV6-4	TGTGCCAGCAGTGATAGGTCCTCCGGGTACAATGAGCAGTTCTTC	CASSDRSSGYNEQFF
TRBJ1-1	NA	NA	TRBV18	TGTGCCAGCTCACCACCGACGGATAACCGACTTGAAGCTTTCTTT	CASSPPTDNRLEAFF
TRBJ2-7	NA	once	TRBV5-1	TGCGCCAGCAGCTTGGGGGCAGGGATTAACGAGCAGTACTTC	CASSLGAGINEQYF
TRBJ1-4	NA	NA	TRBV7-2	TGTGCCAGCAGCTTAGACCCATCAACGGGGAAACTGTTTTTT	CASSLDPSTGKLFF
TRBJ2-7	NA	few	TRBV6-5	TGTGCCAGCAGTTACTCATATACAGGGGGGGCGTACGAGCAGTACTTC	CASSYSYTGGAYEQYF